The sequence of this TCR beta chain was determined in a study of T cell repertoires in cytomegalovirus infection. Across the whole study: Public TCR beta signature analysis indicated the presence of both CMV infection and matching HLA type. Notes on the study in general: The response measured ex vivo was dominated by TCR beta clonotypes (HLA-C-restricted and CMV-specific).

This clonotype was recorded at least ten times. What it binds is not known. The length of the CDR3 is 15 residues. Germline V gene sequence: CDR1 SGHTA, CDR2 FQGNSA. Losses at the gene ends were 5 bases for V and 7 bases for J; bases not matched to a gene: 13. TCRdb re-called the reads through MiXCR, storing one row per CDR3 protein. The sample has about a million distinct CDR3 sequences; around 31% are singletons. This chain uses TRBV7-2 with TRBJ1-2; TRBD1 aligns across 7 bases. This clonotype originated in a human donor in good health (CMV status not recorded). Some clones in this sample may be carry-over from other donors' samples. The sequencing used cultured CD8+ T cells from PBMCs, collected from culture after CMV antigen stimulation. CDR3 sequence: CASSLPGGQSFGYTF. DNA of the CDR3: TGTGCCAGCAGCCTCCCGGGGGGACAGAGCTTTGGCTACACCTTC.